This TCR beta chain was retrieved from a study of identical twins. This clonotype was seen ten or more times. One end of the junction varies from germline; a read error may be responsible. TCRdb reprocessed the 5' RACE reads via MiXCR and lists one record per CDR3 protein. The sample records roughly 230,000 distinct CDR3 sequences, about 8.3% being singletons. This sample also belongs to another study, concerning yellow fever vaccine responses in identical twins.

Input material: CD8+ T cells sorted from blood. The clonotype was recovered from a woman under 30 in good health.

CDR3 in amino acids: CASSPRSGSSYNEQFF. The CDR3 DNA reads TGCGCCAGCAGCCCACGAAGCGGGAGCTCCTACAATGAGCAGTTCTTC. The chain combines TRBV11-3 with TRBJ2-1, with TRBD2 matching 8 bases. The CDR3 loop spans 16 amino acids. Germline CDR1 reads SGHNT; CDR2 reads YENEEA. The variable domain in full, completed from reference TRBV11-3 and TRBJ2-1, reads EAGVVQSPRYKIIEKKQPVAFWCNPISGHNTLYWYLQNLGQGPELLIRYENEEAVDDSQLPKDRFSAERLKGVDSTLKIQPAELGDSAVYLCASSPRSGSSYNEQFFGPGTRLTVL.